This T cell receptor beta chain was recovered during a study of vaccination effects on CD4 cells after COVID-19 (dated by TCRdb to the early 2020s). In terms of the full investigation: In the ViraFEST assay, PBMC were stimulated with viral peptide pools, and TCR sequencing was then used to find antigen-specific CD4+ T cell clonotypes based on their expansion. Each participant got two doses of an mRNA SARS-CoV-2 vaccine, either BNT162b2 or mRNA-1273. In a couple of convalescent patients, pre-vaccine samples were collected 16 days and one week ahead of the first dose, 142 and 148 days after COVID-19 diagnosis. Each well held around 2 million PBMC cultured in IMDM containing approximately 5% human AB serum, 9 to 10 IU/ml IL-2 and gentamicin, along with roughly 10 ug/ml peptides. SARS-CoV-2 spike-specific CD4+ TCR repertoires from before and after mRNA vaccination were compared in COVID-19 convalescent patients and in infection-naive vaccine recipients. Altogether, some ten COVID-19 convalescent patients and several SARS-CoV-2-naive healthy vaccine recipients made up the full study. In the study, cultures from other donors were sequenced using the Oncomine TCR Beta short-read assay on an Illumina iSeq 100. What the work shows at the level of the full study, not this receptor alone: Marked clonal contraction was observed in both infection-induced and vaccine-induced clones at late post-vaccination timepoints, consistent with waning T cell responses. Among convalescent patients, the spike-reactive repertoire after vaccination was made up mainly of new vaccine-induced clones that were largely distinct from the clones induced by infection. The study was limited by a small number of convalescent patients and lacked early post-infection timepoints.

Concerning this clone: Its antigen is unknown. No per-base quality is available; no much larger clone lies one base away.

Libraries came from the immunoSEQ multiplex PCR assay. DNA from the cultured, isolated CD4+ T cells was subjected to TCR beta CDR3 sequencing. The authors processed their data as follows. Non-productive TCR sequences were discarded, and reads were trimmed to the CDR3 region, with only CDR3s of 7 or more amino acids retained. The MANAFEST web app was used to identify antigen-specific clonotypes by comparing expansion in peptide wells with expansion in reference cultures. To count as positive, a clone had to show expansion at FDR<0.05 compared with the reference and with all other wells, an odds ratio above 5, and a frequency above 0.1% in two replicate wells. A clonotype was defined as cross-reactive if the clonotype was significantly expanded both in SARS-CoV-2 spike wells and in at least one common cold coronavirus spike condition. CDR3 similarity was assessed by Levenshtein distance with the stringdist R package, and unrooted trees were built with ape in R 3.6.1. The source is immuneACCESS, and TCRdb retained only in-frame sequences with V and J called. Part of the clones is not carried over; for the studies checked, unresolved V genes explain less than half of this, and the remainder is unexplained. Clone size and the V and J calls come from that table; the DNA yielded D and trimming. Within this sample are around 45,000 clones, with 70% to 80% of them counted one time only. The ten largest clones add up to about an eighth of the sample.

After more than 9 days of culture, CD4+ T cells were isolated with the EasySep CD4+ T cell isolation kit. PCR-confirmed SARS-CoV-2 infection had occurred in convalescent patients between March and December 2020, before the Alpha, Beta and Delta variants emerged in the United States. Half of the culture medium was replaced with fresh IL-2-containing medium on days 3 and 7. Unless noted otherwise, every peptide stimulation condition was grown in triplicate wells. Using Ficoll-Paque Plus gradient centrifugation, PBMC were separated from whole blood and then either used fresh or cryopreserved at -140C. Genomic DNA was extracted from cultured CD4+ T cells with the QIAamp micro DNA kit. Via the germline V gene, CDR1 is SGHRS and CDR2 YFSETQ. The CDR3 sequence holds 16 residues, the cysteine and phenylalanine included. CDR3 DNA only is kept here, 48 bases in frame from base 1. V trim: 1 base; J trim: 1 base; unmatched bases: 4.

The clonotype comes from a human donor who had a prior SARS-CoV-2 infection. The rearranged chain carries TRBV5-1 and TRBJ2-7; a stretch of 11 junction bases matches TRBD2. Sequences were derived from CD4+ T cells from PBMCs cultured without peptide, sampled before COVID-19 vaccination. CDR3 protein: CASSLLTSGGSYEQYF. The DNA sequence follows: TGCGCCAGCAGCTTGCTCACTAGCGGGGGATCCTACGAGCAGTACTTC.